The text below deals with one T cell receptor (beta chain). What antigen it recognizes has not been identified. No base quality information exists; no much larger clone differs at one position. These data are taken from a study of T cells in Graves' hyperthyroidism and ophthalmopathy (dated by TCRdb to between 2017 and 2020). For the study in its entirety: Peripheral blood samples were taken at the time of initial diagnosis, prior to any treatment. Thyroid tissue and blood T-cell repertoires from more than five Graves' hyperthyroidism patients were also compared in the study. A discovery cohort of approximately 100 patients, roughly 40 with Graves' ophthalmopathy and 55 to 60 with stable Graves' hyperthyroidism, was used to find distinguishing TCR V-J signatures. Prospective prediction of ophthalmopathy was tested in an independent validation cohort consisting of some 19 hyperthyroidism patients and some 15 patients who later progressed to ophthalmopathy. The 75 to 100 discovery patients were randomly divided into training and test sets at a 7:3 ratio. Once sampling was done, hyperthyroidism patients were given methimazole at a starting dose of 30 mg daily, whereas ophthalmopathy patients were given high-dose intravenous methylprednisolone. The paper describes TCR Vbeta CDR3 sequencing of about 140 peripheral blood samples, made up of under 50 ophthalmopathy patients, roughly 80 hyperthyroidism patients and about 17 progressor patients. The full study reports these points: A 13 V-J signature model separated ophthalmopathy from stable hyperthyroidism, with just over 85% sensitivity and roughly 81% specificity in cross-validation and 80%/75% in testing. During validation, the model predicted progression to ophthalmopathy a median of around 6 months ahead of onset, with 60% to 71% sensitivity and 72.22% specificity. Most expanded thyroid clonotypes (frequency above 0.001) were also found in blood, which suggests that blood repertoires may mirror thyroid immune responses. Sample size was not statistically predetermined, and blinding of investigators to group allocation was not performed.

As encoded in the germline V gene, CDR1 is MNHNS while CDR2 is SASEGT. V ends up 5 bases short and J 2 bases short, with an unmatched junction base count of 18. Taken from cysteine to phenylalanine, the CDR3 has 19 residues. The DNA shown is the 57-base CDR3, in frame from base 1. Ophthalmopathy patients had moderately to severely active disease, Clinical Activity Score of at least 3, NOSPECS grade of at least 4, and duration under 3 months. The study excluded patients with uncontrolled infections, other autoimmune diseases, pregnancy or lactation. Clinical symptoms, serum thyroxine and TRAb, thyroid ultrasound, and orbital computed tomography formed the basis for the diagnoses. Ficoll-Paque density gradient centrifugation was used to isolate PBMCs from approximately 11 ml of fresh peripheral blood. Trizol reagent was used to extract total RNA, and RNA quality was then checked on an Agilent 2100 Bioanalyzer.

The TCR beta CDR3 regions were amplified from RNA transcripts. The TCR CDR3 was subjected to a first round of RT-PCR using the HTBI primer set and the Qiagen OneStep RT-PCR kit. The libraries were constructed in a second round of multiplex PCR and then size-selected and purified. The libraries were sequenced on an Illumina HiSeq2000 using paired-end 100 bp reads. The published analysis was carried out like this. Raw data were processed with SOAPnuke, discarding reads with adapters, uncalled bases, mean Phred below 15, or no exact constant-primer or identifier match. High-quality paired reads were merged using COPE v1.2.5, and each unique nucleotide sequence was defined as a clonotype. MiTCR v1.1 was used to align clonotypes to the IMGT TRBV, TRBD and TRBJ reference segments. The analysis was restricted to V-J combinations with a frequency above 0.0001, which together covered just over 98% of the repertoires. A TCS score was defined as the ratio of F50 (clonal expansion) to E x V (chaos), with BLOSUM62-based TCRdist applied between CDR3 peptides within each V-J. Welch's t-statistics and random forest reduced 500 to 650 V-J features to under 15, which were used in a naive Bayes classifier (R e1071). TCRdb itself trimmed the public reads at Q25 with fastp, ran MiXCR and retained productive beta chains. CDR3 protein duplicates are merged, each entry listing the most common genes and DNA. The V and J calls come from TCRdb's annotation, not from the publication. Present in this sample are over 400,000 distinct CDR3 sequences, about 15% of which were seen just once. The leading ten clones occupy around 13% of the sample.

The sample consisted of blood. The rearrangement joined TRBV6-1 to TRBJ2-7; 10 middle bases align to TRBD2. The TCR sequence derives from a young man with Graves' ophthalmopathy. The CDR3 in this case is CASSPRGSGRAKSTYEQYF. Read as DNA, the sequence is TGTGCCAGCAGTCCCCGAGGGAGCGGGAGGGCCAAATCAACCTACGAGCAGTACTTC.